This T cell receptor (beta chain) originates from a study of HIV-infected patients and healthy controls. Study in general: CD4 counts in about 85% of the 16 patients increased modestly yet significantly but stayed below normal. Points from the study as a whole: Significantly higher mean Gini indices appeared in HIV-infected repertoires, possibly reflecting oligoclonality.

Antiretroviral therapy had run roughly three months, about 14 weeks, before follow-up blood collection. The repertoire came from unfractionated whole blood and reflected all unsorted peripheral T cells. Donors lacked febrile or AIDS-related illness, tumors, and hepatitis B or C coinfection. The CDR3 has 16 amino acids. Germline loops: CDR1 MNHNY, CDR2 SVGAGI (reference sequence). V lost 2 bases, J lost 1 base, and 12 bases lay in between. Reverse transcription used about 500 ng RNA and constant-region primers for alpha and beta. Using multiplexing indices, alpha and beta chain libraries were generated apart by chain-specific third strand synthesis. MiXCR, applied by TCRdb to the 5' RACE reads, yields one record per CDR3 protein. The sample gives over 3,500 distinct CDR3 sequences, around 9% of which show up once; about 42% is in the top ten. Within the sample, this clonotype is medium-sized. No antigen is known for it.

The chain couples TRBV6-6 to TRBJ1-3; D unclear. This clonotype was sampled from an adult with HIV infection. The input for sequencing was blood, taken during antiretroviral therapy. The DNA of the CDR3 is TGTGCCAGCAGTTACCGAGCAGCACATTCTGGAAACACCATATATTTT. It is translated as CASSYRAAHSGNTIYF.